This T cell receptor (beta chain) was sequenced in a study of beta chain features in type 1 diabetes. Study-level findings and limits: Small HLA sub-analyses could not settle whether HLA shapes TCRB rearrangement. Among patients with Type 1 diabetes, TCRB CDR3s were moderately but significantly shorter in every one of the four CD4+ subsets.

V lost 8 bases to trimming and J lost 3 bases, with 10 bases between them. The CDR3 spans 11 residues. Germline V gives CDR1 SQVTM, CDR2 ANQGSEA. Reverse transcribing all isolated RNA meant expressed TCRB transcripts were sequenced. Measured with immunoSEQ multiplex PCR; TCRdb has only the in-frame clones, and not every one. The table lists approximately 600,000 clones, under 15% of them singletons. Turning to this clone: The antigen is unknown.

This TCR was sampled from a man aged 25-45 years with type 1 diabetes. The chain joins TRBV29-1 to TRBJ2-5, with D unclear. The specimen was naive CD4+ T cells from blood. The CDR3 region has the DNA TGCAGCTCTCTATCAAAAGAGACCCAGTACTTC. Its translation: CSSLSKETQYF.